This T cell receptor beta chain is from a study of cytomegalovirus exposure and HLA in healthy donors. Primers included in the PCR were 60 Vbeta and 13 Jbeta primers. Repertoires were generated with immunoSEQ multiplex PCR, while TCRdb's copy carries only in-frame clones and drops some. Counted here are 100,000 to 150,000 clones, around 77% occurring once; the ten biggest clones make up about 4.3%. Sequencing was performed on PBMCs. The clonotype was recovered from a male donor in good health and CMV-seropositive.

In DNA form, the CDR3 reads TGTGCCACCAGCAGAGTTCGCGTGAACACTGAAGCTTTCTTT. Protein: CATSRVRVNTEAFF. The chain couples TRBV15 to TRBJ1-1; no clear D gene. CDR1 is LNHNV, CDR2 YYDKDF, per germline (reference sequence). Trimming stripped 1 base from V and 0 bases from J, with 6 bases between. CDR3 length: 14 amino acids.